A selection of T cell receptor beta chains follows, all from one sample in a study of T cell responses to AZD1222 COVID-19 vaccine. Repertoires were generated with immunoSEQ multiplex PCR, while TCRdb's copy carries only in-frame clones and drops some. The profile covers tens of thousands of clones, with around 90% appearing a single time and 2.2% taken by the ten largest. The material was peripheral blood, obtained on day 0 of AZD1222 vaccination. These receptors were taken from an adult in good health. Each CDR3 is given with its conserved first and last residue. Each record gives: J gene, CDR3 length, D gene, clone size, V gene, CDR3 protein, CDR3 DNA. A D gene is named only where the DNA matches it firmly. Expanded clones get a size class; other rows say once, few or many, or leave the size out.

j_gene: TRBJ2-1; len: 14; d_gene: -; abundance: -; v_gene: TRBV5-6; CDR3aa: CASSLRQLYNEQFF; CDR3nt: TGTGCCAGCAGCTTGAGACAGCTCTACAATGAGCAGTTCTTC
j_gene: TRBJ1-5; len: 15; d_gene: -; abundance: once; v_gene: TRBV27; CDR3aa: CASSGNRGNNQPQHF; CDR3nt: TGTGCCAGCAGTGGCAATAGGGGTAACAATCAGCCCCAGCATTTT
j_gene: TRBJ2-1; len: 17; d_gene: TRBD1; abundance: -; v_gene: TRBV5-1; CDR3aa: CASSSGLTGATYNEQFF; CDR3nt: TGCGCCAGCAGCTCAGGACTTACAGGGGCAACATACAATGAGCAGTTCTTC
j_gene: TRBJ1-5; len: 15; d_gene: -; abundance: -; v_gene: TRBV19; CDR3aa: CASSKLRTANQPQHF; CDR3nt: TGTGCCAGTAGTAAGTTGCGGACAGCAAATCAGCCCCAGCATTTT
j_gene: TRBJ2-5; len: 14; d_gene: -; abundance: once; v_gene: TRBV7-2; CDR3aa: CASSTPSGQETQYF; CDR3nt: TGTGCCAGCAGCACCCCCAGCGGGCAAGAGACCCAGTACTTC
j_gene: TRBJ1-1; len: 13; d_gene: -; abundance: -; v_gene: TRBV12-3/TRBV12-4; CDR3aa: CASSRNMNTEAFF; CDR3nt: TGTGCCAGCAGCCGCAACATGAACACTGAAGCTTTCTTT
j_gene: TRBJ2-5; len: 15; d_gene: -; abundance: -; v_gene: TRBV5-4; CDR3aa: CASSLDLQVQETQYF; CDR3nt: TGTGCCAGCAGCTTGGACCTCCAGGTCCAAGAGACCCAGTACTTC
j_gene: TRBJ1-2; len: 16; d_gene: -; abundance: -; v_gene: TRBV7-4; CDR3aa: CASSYGRVLNYYGYTF; CDR3nt: TGTGCCAGCAGCTACGGAAGGGTGCTGAATTACTATGGCTACACCTTC
j_gene: TRBJ2-2; len: 14; d_gene: -; abundance: -; v_gene: TRBV28; CDR3aa: CASKGSRNTGELFF; CDR3nt: TGTGCCAGCAAGGGAAGCAGGAACACCGGGGAGCTGTTTTTT
j_gene: TRBJ1-1; len: 13; d_gene: -; abundance: -; v_gene: TRBV7-9; CDR3aa: CASSLRGETEAFF; CDR3nt: TGTGCCAGCAGCCTCCGGGGAGAGACTGAAGCTTTCTTT
j_gene: TRBJ1-6; len: 14; d_gene: TRBD1; abundance: -; v_gene: TRBV5-8; CDR3aa: CASSWTGGRSPLHF; CDR3nt: TGTGCCAGCAGCTGGACAGGGGGCCGCTCACCCCTCCACTTT
j_gene: TRBJ2-6; len: 17; d_gene: -; abundance: -; v_gene: TRBV5-1; CDR3aa: CASSETTGLSGANVLTF; CDR3nt: TGCGCCAGCAGCGAAACCACAGGGTTATCTGGGGCCAACGTCCTGACTTTC
j_gene: TRBJ2-7; len: 14; d_gene: -; abundance: -; v_gene: TRBV27; CDR3aa: CASRRASTTLEQYF; CDR3nt: TGTGCCAGCCGTCGGGCCTCGACTACTCTCGAGCAGTACTTC
j_gene: TRBJ2-3; len: 15; d_gene: TRBD2; abundance: -; v_gene: TRBV18; CDR3aa: CASSPRGSPTDTQYF; CDR3nt: TGTGCCAGCTCACCACGCGGGAGCCCCACAGATACGCAGTATTTT
j_gene: TRBJ1-2; len: 13; d_gene: TRBD1; abundance: once; v_gene: TRBV6-1; CDR3aa: CASSRDSTSGYTF; CDR3nt: TGTGCCAGCAGTCGGGACAGCACGAGTGGCTACACCTTC
j_gene: TRBJ1-5; len: 12; d_gene: -; abundance: -; v_gene: TRBV19; CDR3aa: CASNQGNQPQHF; CDR3nt: TGTGCCAGTAACCAGGGCAATCAGCCCCAGCATTTT